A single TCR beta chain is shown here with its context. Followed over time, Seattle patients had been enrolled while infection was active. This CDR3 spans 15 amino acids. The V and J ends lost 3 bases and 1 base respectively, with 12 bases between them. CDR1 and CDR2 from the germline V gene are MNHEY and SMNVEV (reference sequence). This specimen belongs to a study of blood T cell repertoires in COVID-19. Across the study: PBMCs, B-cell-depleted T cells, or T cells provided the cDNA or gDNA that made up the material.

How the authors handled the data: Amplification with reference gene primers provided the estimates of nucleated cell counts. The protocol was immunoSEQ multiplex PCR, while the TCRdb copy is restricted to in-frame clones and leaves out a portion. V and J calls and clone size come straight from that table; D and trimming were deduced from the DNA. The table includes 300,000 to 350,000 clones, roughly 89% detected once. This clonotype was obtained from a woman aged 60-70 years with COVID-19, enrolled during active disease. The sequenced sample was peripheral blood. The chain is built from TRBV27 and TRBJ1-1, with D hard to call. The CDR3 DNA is TGTGCCAGCAGTTTCAAGCAGGTTAGGAACACTGAAGCTTTCTTT. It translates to CASSFKQVRNTEAFF.